Below are 21 T cell receptor beta chains sequenced from a single sample in a study of response to subunit inactivated influenza vaccine. One entry per CDR3 protein, called by TCRdb with MiXCR from the RT-PCR reads. The table has about 580,000 distinct CDR3 sequences, 14% seen once. Material: PBMCs from blood, obtained about 13 days after vaccination. These receptor sequences come from a man aged 50-59 years who received an inactivated influenza vaccine.

This clonotype was seen a few times. The chain carries TRBV7-6 and TRBJ2-7, with 7 positions matching TRBD1. The V gene's germline CDR1 is SGHVS and CDR2 FNYEAQ. This CDR3 is built from 16 residues. V was clipped by 5 bases and J by 2 bases; unmatched bases: 12. Here the CDR3 reads CASSRTTGAGPYEQYF. CDR3 nucleotides: TGTGCCAGCAGCAGAACTACAGGGGCTGGCCCCTACGAGCAGTACTTC. The full variable domain, its missing parts supplied by reference TRBV7-6 and TRBJ2-7, is GAGVSQSPRYKVTKRGQDVALRCDPISGHVSLYWYRQALGQGPEFLTYFNYEAQQDKSGLPNDRFSAERPEGSISTLTIQRTEQRDSAMYRCASSRTTGAGPYEQYFGPGTRLTVT.

This chain joins TRBV5-1 and TRBJ2-3, with 8 positions matching TRBD1. Germline lookup yields CDR1 SGHRS and CDR2 YFSETQ. V trimming: 4 bases; J trimming: 3 bases; junction bases outside the gene matches: 10. This CDR3 is 16 amino acids long. The CDR3: CASSVDRTGITDTQYF. CDR3 nucleotide sequence: TGCGCCAGCAGCGTTGATAGGACAGGGATAACAGATACGCAGTATTTT.

Only a few counts were recorded for this clonotype. The J gene is TRBJ2-1, the V gene TRBV7-8; 9 nucleotides line up with TRBD1. The CDR3 runs 15 residues. V gave up 3 bases and J gave up 8 bases; unmatched junction bases: 8. CDR1 SGHVS and CDR2 FQNEAQ come from the germline V gene. DNA of the CDR3: TGTGCCAGCAGCTTTACAGGGGGCTTCGTCTATGAGCAGTTCTTC. Translation: CASSFTGGFVYEQFF.

This clonotype was observed a few times. V is TRBV7-3 and J is TRBJ1-5, with D unclear. The CDR3 is made up of 13 amino acids. Germline V CDR1 and CDR2: SGHTA, FQGTGA. Trimming took 5 bases from V and 4 from J, leaving 9 bases between them. Written as DNA, the CDR3 is TGTGCCAGCAGCCTGGACCCAAATCAGCCCCAGCATTTT. As protein: CASSLDPNQPQHF.

The chain carries TRBV29-1 and TRBJ2-3; 8 bases match TRBD1. The CDR3 sequence is 13 residues long. The trim removed 6 bases at V and 2 bases at J, leaving 4 bases unmatched. Germline values: CDR1 SQVTM, CDR2 ANQGSEA. The CDR3 sequence: CSVRQGNTDTQYF. Here the CDR3 DNA reads TGCAGCGTCCGACAGGGGAACACAGATACGCAGTATTTT.

The chain recombines TRBV5-6 with TRBJ2-1; 7 bases line up with TRBD1. V dropped 1 base and J dropped 2; count of bases not matched to a gene: 3. This CDR3 is built from 15 residues. CDR1 is SGHDT, CDR2 YYEEEE, per germline. This CDR3 reads CASSLTDRPYNEQFF. The CDR3 DNA reads as TGTGCCAGCAGCTTGACGGACAGGCCCTACAATGAGCAGTTCTTC.

This clonotype has only a few counts. The chain carries TRBV5-1 and TRBJ1-2, with a tentative D call TRBD1 (6 bases). The germline V gene encodes CDR1 SGHRS and CDR2 YFSETQ. V lost 4 bases and J 2 bases, leaving 15 bases between the germline ends. This CDR3 spans 15 amino acids. The DNA of the CDR3 is TGCGCCAGCAGCCCCAACCCCCAGGGGAACTATGGCTACACCTTC. This sequence encodes CASSPNPQGNYGYTF.

The chain uses TRBV5-1 and TRBJ1-4, with a tentative D call TRBD1 (5 bases). The V gene lost 4 bases and the J gene lost 4 bases, with 17 bases spanning the gap. CDR3 length equals 16 residues. Germline V CDR1 and CDR2: SGHRS, YFSETQ. Here the CDR3 reads CASSTPDGTGNEKLFF. Here the CDR3 DNA reads TGCGCCAGCAGCACACCAGACGGGACGGGTAATGAAAAACTGTTTTTT.

The V and J genes are TRBV3-1 and TRBJ2-7; the match to TRBD2 covers 10 bases. Germline trimming cut 1 base from V and 3 bases from J; bases unmatched to any gene: 6. Per germline, CDR1 LGHDT and CDR2 YNNKEL (reference sequence). The CDR3 consists of 16 residues. The CDR3 DNA reads TGTGCCAGCAGCCAAGCCGGACTAGCGGCAAACTACGAGCAGTACTTC. The encoded protein is CASSQAGLAANYEQYF.

The chain employs TRBV20-1 and TRBJ2-7; the D call may be TRBD1 or TRBD2 (6 bases each). The V and J ends lost 0 bases and 2 bases respectively, with 14 bases between them. The germline V gene has CDR1 DFQATT and CDR2 SNEGSKA (reference sequence). There are 15 residues in the CDR3. CDR3 sequence: CSARDLGGPTYEQYF. The CDR3 DNA reads TGCAGTGCTAGAGATCTCGGGGGCCCGACCTACGAGCAGTACTTC.

The CDR3 DNA follows: TGTGCCAGCAGCAGGGGTATCATGGAGACCCAGTACTTC. This gives the protein CASSRGIMETQYF. The chain recombines TRBV27 with TRBJ2-5; a weak D match, TRBD1 (6 bases). Trimming shortened V by 6 bases and J by 5 bases, and 13 bases separated the two germline ends. Germline V gene data show CDR1 as MNHEY and CDR2 as SMNVEV (reference sequence). The CDR3 runs to 13 residues.

The sample holds a few counts of this clonotype. This chain joins TRBV10-2 and TRBJ2-3; no definite D call. Germline-derived CDR1 and CDR2 are WSHSY and SAAADI. The CDR3 has 11 residues. Trimming pared 7 bases from V and 8 bases from J, leaving 10 bases between. The CDR3: CASKVDVTQYF. CDR3 sequence (DNA): TGCGCCAGCAAAGTTGATGTTACGCAGTATTTT.

V usage is TRBV20-1 and J usage is TRBJ1-6; TRBD1 aligns across 7 bases. The CDR3 extends over 13 amino acids. Germline-derived CDR1 and CDR2 are DFQATT and SNEGSKA (reference sequence). With V trimmed by 5 bases and J by 8 bases, 6 bases remained unmatched. This chain's CDR3 is CSASTGTYSPLHF. CDR3 DNA sequence: TGCAGTGCTTCGACAGGGACTTATTCACCCCTCCACTTT.

This clonotype was observed a few times. The genes are TRBV7-2 and TRBJ2-1; 9 positions agree with TRBD2. With V trimmed by 0 bases and J by 4 bases, 16 bases remained unmatched. The CDR3 has 20 residues. Per the germline V gene, CDR1 is SGHTA and CDR2 is FQGNSA. In DNA form, the CDR3 reads TGTGCCAGCAGCTTAGCTGGTGGATGGGGGAGCGGGGGGCCGTACAATGAGCAGTTCTTC. Its translation: CASSLAGGWGSGGPYNEQFF.

V usage is TRBV27 and J usage is TRBJ2-1; TRBD2 matches 8 bases. This CDR3 has 14 amino acids. CDR1 and CDR2 from the germline V gene are MNHEY and SMNVEV (reference sequence). CDR3 sequence reads: CPRGAGGNYNEQFF. The CDR3 bases are TGTCCCCGAGGTGCGGGAGGTAACTACAATGAGCAGTTCTTC.

Only a few counts were recorded for this clonotype. The rearrangement joins TRBV4-1 to TRBJ2-5, with D possibly being TRBD2 (6 bases). Looked up from germline, CDR1 is MGHRA and CDR2 is YSYEKL. V was cut by 1 base and J by 5 bases, with 17 bases left in between. This CDR3 comprises 16 residues. The CDR3 DNA reads as TGCGCCAGCAGCCAAGGTAACGGGAGATTAATGGAGACCCAGTACTTC. It is translated as CASSQGNGRLMETQYF.

The V call is TRBV28, the J call TRBJ1-1, with D maybe TRBD1 (5 bases). V was trimmed by 6 bases and J by 0 bases, leaving 11 bases between them. There are 14 residues in the CDR3. Germline values: CDR1 MDHEN, CDR2 SYDVKM. CDR3 DNA sequence: TGTGCCAGCAGGAGAACAGGATTGAACACTGAAGCTTTCTTT. Encoded protein: CASRRTGLNTEAFF.

This clonotype occurred many times. The chain has TRBV10-3 and TRBJ2-3; D unresolved. The CDR3 runs to 13 residues. Germline CDR1 ENHRY, CDR2 SYGVKD. V lost 4 bases and J lost 1, with 6 bases in between. Here the CDR3 reads CAISVGRTDTQYF. In DNA, the CDR3 is TGTGCCATCAGTGTGGGTCGCACAGATACGCAGTATTTT.

This clonotype has a handful of counts. The V gene is TRBV20-1, the J gene TRBJ1-5; TRBD1 is a possible D gene (6 bases). V lost 1 base and J lost 5, with 18 bases in between. In germline, CDR1 is DFQATT, CDR2 SNEGSKA (reference sequence). This CDR3 has 16 amino acids. The CDR3 sequence: CSARAANGGPDQPQHF. The CDR3, as DNA: TGCAGTGCTAGAGCCGCGAACGGGGGGCCTGATCAGCCCCAGCATTTT.

There are many counts of this clonotype. The V and J genes are TRBV29-1 and TRBJ2-2; TRBD1 aligns across 8 bases. The CDR3 has 13 residues. Trimming at V came to 7 bases and at J to 7 bases, leaving 8 bases not matched to a gene. Germline loops: CDR1 SQVTM, CDR2 ANQGSEA. The CDR3 here is CSGRTGSGGELFF. The CDR3 coding sequence is TGCAGCGGGAGGACAGGGAGCGGCGGGGAGCTGTTTTTT.

This clonotype was seen a few times. The chain uses TRBV6-1 and TRBJ2-7, with 7 bases fitting TRBD1. This CDR3 has 14 amino acids. CDR1 and CDR2 from the germline V gene are MNHNS and SASEGT. V trimming: 7 bases; J trimming: 3 bases; junction bases outside the gene matches: 9. The CDR3 here is CASNIQGTVYEQYF. The DNA for the CDR3 is TGTGCCAGCAATATACAGGGGACCGTCTACGAGCAGTACTTC.